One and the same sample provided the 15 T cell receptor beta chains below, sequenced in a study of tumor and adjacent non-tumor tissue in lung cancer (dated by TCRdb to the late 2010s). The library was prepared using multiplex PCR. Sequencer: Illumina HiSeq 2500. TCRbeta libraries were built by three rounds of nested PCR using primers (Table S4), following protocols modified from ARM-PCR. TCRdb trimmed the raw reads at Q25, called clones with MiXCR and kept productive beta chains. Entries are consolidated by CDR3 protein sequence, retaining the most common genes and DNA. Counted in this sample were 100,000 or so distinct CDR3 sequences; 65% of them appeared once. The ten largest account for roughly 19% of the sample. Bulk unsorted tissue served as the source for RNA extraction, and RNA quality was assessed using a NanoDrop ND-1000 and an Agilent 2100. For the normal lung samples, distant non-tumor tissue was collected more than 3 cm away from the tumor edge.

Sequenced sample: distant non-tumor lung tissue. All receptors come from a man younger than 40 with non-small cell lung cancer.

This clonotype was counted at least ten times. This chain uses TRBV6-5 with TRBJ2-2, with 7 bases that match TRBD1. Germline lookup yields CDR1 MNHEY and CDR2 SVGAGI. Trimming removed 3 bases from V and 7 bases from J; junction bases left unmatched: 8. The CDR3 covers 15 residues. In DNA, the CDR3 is TGTGCCAGCAGTTATTCGACAGGGAGAGGCGGGGAGCTGTTTTTT. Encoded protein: CASSYSTGRGGELFF.

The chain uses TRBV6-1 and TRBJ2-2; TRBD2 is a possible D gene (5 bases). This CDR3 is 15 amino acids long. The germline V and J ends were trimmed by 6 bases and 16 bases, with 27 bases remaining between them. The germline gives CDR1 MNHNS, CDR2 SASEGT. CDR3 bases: TGTGCCAGCAGGAGTACCGATGGGTACACCGGGGAACCGTTTTTT. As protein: CASRSTDGYTGEPFF.

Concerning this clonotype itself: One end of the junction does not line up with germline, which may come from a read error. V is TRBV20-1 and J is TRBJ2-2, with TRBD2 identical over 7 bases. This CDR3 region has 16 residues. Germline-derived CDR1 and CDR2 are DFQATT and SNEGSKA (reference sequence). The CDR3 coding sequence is TGCAGTCCTAGAAGGTTAAGCGGGGAGTACACCGGGGAGCTGTTTTTT. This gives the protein CSPRRLSGEYTGELFF.

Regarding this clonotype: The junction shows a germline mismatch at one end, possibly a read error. The CDR3 loop reads CSVYQGARGGELFF. The DNA for the CDR3 is TGTAGCGTGTACCAGGGGGCGCGCGGCGGGGAGCTGTTTTTT. The V and J genes are TRBV29-1 and TRBJ2-2; the match to TRBD1 covers 8 bases. Germline lookup yields CDR1 SQVTM and CDR2 ANQGSEA. The CDR3 has 14 residues.

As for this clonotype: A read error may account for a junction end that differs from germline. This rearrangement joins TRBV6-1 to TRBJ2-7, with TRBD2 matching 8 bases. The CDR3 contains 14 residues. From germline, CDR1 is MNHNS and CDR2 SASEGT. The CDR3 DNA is TGTGCCAGCAGTGGACTAGCGCGAGGCTACGAACAGTACTTC. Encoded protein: CASSGLARGYEQYF.

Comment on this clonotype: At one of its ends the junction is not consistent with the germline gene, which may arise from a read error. The CDR3 region has the DNA TGCATCACTTCGGACAGTCGGGTGTATGGATACAGCTTC. This codes for CITSDSRVYGYSF. The genes are TRBV29-1 and TRBJ1-2; D perhaps matches TRBD1 (6 bases). In germline, CDR1 is SQVTM, CDR2 ANQGSEA. There are 13 residues in the CDR3.

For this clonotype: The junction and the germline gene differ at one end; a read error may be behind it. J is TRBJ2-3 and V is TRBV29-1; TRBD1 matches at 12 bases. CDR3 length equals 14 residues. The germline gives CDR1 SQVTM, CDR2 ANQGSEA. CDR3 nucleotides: TGCTGCGTTGAAGGGACAGGGGGCGCAGATAAGCAGTATTTT. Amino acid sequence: CCVEGTGGADKQYF.

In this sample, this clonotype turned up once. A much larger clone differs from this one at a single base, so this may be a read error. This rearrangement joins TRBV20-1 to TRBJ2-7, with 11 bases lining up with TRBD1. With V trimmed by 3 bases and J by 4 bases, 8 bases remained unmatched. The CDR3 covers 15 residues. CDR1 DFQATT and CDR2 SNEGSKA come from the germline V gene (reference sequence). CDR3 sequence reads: CSASGTGGYIYEQYF. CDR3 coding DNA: TGCAGTGCTAGCGGGACAGGGGGTTATATTTACGAGCAGTACTTC.

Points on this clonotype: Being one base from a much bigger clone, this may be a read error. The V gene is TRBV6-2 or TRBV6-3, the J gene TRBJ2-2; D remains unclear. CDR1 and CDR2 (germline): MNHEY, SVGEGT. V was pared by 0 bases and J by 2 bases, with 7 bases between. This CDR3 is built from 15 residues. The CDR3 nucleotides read TGTGCCAGCAGTTACTCAGACCGCAACACCGGGGAGCTGTTTTTT. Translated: CASSYSDRNTGELFF.

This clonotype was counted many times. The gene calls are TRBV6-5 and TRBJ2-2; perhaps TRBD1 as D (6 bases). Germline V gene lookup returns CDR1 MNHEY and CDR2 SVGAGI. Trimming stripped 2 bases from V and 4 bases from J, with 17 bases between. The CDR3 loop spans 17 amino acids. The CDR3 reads CASSYVRDTKPTGELFF. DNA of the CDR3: TGTGCCAGCAGTTACGTCCGGGACACGAAGCCCACCGGGGAGCTGTTTTTT.

CDR3 DNA: TGCAGTGCGGGGTTGGGCTATGGCTACACCTTC. Translating gives CSAGLGYGYTF. The chain joins TRBV20-1 to TRBJ1-2, with D hard to call. Trimming removed 6 bases from V and 4 bases from J, with 9 bases in between. This CDR3 spans 11 amino acids. Germline V gene data show CDR1 as DFQATT and CDR2 as SNEGSKA (reference sequence).

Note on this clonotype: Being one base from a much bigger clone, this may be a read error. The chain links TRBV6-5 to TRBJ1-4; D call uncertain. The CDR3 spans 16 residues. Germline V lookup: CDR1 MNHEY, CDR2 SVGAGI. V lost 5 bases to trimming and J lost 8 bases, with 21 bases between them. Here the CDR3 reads CASSNKGAGAREKLFF. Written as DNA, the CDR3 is TGTGCCAGCAGTAACAAAGGTGCAGGAGCGCGGGAAAAACTGTTTTTT.

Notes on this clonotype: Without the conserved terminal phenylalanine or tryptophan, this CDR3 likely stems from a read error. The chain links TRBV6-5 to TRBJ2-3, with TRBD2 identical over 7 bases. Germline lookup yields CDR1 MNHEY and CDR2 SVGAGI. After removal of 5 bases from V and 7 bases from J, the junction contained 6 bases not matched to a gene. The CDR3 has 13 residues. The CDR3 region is CASSQERGHTQYL. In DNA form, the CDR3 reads TGTGCCAGCAGTCAGGAGCGGGGCCATACGCAGTATCTT.

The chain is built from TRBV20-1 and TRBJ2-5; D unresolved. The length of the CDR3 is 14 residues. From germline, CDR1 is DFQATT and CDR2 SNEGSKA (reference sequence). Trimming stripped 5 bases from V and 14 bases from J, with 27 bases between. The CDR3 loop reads CSAPIGRLIKTQYF. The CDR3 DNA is TGCAGTGCTCCAATCGGTCGTCTCATAAAGACTCAATACTTC.

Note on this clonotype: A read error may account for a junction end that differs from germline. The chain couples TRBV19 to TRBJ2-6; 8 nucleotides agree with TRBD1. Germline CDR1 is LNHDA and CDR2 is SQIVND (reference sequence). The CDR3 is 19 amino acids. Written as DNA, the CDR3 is TGTGCCAGTAGTCACATCGAGGGACAGGCCGACTCTGGGGCCAACGTCCCGACGTTC. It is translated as CASSHIEGQADSGANVPTF.